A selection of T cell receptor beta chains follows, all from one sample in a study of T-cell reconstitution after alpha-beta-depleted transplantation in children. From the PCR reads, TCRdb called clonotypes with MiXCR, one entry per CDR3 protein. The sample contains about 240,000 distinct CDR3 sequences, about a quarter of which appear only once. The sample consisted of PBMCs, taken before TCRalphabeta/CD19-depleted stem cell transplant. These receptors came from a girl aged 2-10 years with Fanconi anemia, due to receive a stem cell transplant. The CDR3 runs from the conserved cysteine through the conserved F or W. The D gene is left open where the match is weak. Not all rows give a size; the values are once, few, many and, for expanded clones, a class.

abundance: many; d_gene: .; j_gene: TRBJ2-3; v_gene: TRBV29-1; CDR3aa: CSVAGTLYTDTQYF; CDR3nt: TGCAGCGTTGCTGGGACCTTGTACACAGATACGCAGTATTTT
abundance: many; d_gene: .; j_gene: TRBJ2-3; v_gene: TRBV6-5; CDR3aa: CASSYGRFPTDTQYF; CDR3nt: TGTGCCAGCAGTTACGGCCGATTTCCCACAGATACGCAGTATTTT
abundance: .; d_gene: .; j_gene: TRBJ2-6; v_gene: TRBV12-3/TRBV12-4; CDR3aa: CASSLVPSDDSGANVLTF; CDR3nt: TGTGCCAGCAGTTTAGTCCCTAGCGATGACTCTGGGGCCAACGTCCTGACTTTC
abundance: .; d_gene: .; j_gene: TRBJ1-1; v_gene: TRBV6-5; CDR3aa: CASSYSNGGNTEAFF; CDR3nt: TGTGCCAGCAGTTACTCGAACGGGGGCAACACTGAAGCTTTCTTT
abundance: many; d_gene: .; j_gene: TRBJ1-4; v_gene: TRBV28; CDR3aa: CASSGNREEDEKLFF; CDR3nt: TGTGCCAGCAGTGGTAACAGGGAAGAGGATGAAAAACTGTTTTTT
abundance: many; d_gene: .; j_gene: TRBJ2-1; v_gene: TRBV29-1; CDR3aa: CSVFTNEQFF; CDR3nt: TGCAGCGTCTTCACCAATGAGCAGTTCTTC
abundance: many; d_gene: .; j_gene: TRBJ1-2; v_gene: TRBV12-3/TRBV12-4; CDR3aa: CASTPRTPYGYTF; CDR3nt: TGTGCCAGCACCCCCCGGACCCCATATGGCTACACCTTC
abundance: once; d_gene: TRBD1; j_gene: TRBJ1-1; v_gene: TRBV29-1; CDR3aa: CSVEPPGTGRGDTEAFF; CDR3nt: TGCAGCGTTGAACCTCCTGGGACAGGGAGAGGGGACACTGAAGCTTTCTTT
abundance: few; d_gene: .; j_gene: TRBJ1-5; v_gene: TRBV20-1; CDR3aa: CSASDRNQPQHF; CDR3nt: TGCAGTGCTTCGGACCGTAATCAGCCCCAGCATTTT
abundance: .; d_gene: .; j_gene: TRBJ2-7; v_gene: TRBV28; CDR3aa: CASSLPPRGSEQYF; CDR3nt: TGTGCCAGCAGTTTACCTCCCCGGGGCAGCGAGCAGTACTTC
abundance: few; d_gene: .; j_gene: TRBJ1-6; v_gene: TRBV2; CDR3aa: CASRGDLSPLHF; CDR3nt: TGTGCCAGCAGAGGGGACCTTTCACCCCTCCACTTT
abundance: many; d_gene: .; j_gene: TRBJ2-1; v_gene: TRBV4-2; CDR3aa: CASSPKTEVYNEQFF; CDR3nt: TGTGCCAGCAGCCCGAAGACAGAGGTTTACAATGAGCAGTTCTTC
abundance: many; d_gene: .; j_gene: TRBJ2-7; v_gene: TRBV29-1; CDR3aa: CSVTKQTYEQYF; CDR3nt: TGCAGCGTTACCAAACAGACCTACGAGCAGTACTTC
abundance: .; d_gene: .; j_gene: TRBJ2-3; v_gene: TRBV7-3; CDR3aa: CASRFGTGVFTDTQYF; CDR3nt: TGTGCCAGCAGGTTCGGCACGGGGGTGTTCACAGATACGCAGTATTTT
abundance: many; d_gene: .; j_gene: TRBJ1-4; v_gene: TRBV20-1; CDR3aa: CSARDTETNEKLFF; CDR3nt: TGCAGTGCTAGAGATACCGAGACAAATGAAAAACTGTTTTTT
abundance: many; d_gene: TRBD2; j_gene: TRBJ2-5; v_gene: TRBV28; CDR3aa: CASSSGGRQTQYF; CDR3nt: TGTGCCAGCAGTAGCGGGGGACGGCAGACCCAGTACTTC
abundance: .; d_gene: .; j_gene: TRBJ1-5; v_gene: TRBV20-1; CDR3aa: CSAVQGNQPQHF; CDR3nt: TGCAGTGCCGTTCAGGGAAATCAGCCCCAGCATTTT
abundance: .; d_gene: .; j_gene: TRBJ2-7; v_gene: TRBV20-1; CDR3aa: CSARILGGDGWENEQYF; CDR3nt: TGCAGTGCTAGAATCCTCGGTGGTGACGGCTGGGAGAACGAGCAGTACTTC
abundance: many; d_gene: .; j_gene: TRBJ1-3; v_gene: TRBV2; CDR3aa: CASSEAPRTASGNTIYF; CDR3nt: TGTGCCAGCAGTGAAGCCCCCCGGACAGCGTCCGGAAACACCATATATTTT
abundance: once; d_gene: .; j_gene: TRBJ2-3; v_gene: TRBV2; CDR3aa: CASSDHRGGPSDTQYF; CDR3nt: TGTGCCAGCAGTGACCATCGTGGAGGGCCTTCAGATACGCAGTATTTT
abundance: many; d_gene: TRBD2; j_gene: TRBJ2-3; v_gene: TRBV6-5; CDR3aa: CASSYGVAGVSDTQYF; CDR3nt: TGTGCCAGCAGTTACGGGGTAGCGGGAGTTTCCGATACGCAGTATTTT
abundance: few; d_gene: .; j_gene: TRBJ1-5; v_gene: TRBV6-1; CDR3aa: CASRESGRGEQPQHF; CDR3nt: TGTGCCAGCAGGGAATCGGGTCGGGGAGAGCAGCCCCAGCATTTT
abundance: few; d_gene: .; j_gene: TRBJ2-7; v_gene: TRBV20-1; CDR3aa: CSATEHPMAIYEQYF; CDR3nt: TGCAGTGCTACAGAACATCCTATGGCCATCTACGAGCAGTACTTC
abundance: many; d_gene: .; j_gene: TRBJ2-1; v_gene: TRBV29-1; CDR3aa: CSAGHRVTYNEQFF; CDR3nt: TGCAGCGCCGGCCACAGGGTTACCTACAATGAGCAGTTCTTC
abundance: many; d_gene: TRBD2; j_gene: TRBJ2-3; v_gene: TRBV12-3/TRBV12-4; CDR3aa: CASSVGGRAFTDTQYF; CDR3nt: TGTGCCAGCAGCGTTGGCGGGAGGGCCTTCACAGATACGCAGTATTTT
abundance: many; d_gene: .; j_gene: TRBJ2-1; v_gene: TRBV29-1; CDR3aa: CSVWGGPWESNEQFF; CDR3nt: TGCAGCGTTTGGGGGGGGCCGTGGGAGTCCAATGAGCAGTTCTTC
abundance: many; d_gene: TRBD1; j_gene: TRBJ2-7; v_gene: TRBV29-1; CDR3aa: CSVARDSRSYEQYF; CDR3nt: TGCAGCGTTGCCCGGGACAGCCGATCCTACGAGCAGTACTTC
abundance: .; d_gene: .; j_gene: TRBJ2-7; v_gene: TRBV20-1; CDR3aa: CSVYNPYEQYF; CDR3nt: TGCAGTGTGTACAACCCCTACGAGCAGTACTTC
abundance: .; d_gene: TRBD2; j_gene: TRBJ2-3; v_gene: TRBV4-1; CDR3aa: CASSQIAGDPTDTQYF; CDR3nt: TGCGCCAGCAGCCAAATAGCGGGAGACCCCACAGATACGCAGTATTTT
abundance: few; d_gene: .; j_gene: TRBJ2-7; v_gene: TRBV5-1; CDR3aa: CASHRDGSYEQYF; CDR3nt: TGCGCCAGCCACAGGGATGGCTCCTACGAGCAGTACTTC
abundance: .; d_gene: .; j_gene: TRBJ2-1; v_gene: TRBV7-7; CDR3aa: CASSYSWAGEQFF; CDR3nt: TGTGCCAGCAGCTACAGCTGGGCTGGTGAGCAGTTCTTC
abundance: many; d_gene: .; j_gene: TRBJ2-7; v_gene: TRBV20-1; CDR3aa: CSAPDRYTSYEQYF; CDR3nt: TGCAGTGCCCCGGACAGATACACCTCCTACGAGCAGTACTTC
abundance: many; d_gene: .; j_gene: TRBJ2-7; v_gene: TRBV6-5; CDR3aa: CASSYSGGTYEQYF; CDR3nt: TGTGCCAGCAGTTACTCCGGGGGCACCTACGAGCAGTACTTC
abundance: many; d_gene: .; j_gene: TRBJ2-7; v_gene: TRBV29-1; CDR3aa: CSVEFSDSAYEQYF; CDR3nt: TGCAGCGTTGAGTTTTCGGACAGCGCCTACGAGCAGTACTTC
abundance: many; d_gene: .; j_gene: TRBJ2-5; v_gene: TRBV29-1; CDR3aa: CSVYREETQYF; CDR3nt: TGCAGCGTTTACAGGGAAGAGACCCAGTACTTC
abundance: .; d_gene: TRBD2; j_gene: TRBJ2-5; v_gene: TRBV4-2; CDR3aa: CASSQDKRGSQETQYF; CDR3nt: TGTGCCAGCAGCCAAGACAAGCGGGGGTCGCAAGAGACCCAGTACTTC
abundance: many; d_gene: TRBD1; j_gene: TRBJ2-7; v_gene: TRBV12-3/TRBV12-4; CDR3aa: CASRRDSTSYEQYF; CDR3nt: TGTGCCAGCAGACGGGACAGTACATCCTACGAGCAGTACTTC
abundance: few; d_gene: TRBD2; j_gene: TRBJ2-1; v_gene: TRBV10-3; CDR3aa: CATTSVNYNEQFF; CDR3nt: TGTGCCACCACTAGCGTAAACTACAATGAGCAGTTCTTC
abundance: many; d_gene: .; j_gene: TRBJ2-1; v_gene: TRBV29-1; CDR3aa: CSVEPGYEQFF; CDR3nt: TGCAGCGTTGAACCAGGATATGAGCAGTTCTTC
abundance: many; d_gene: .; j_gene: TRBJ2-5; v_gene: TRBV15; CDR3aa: CATSRRDWEETQYF; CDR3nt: TGTGCCACCAGCAGACGGGATTGGGAAGAGACCCAGTACTTC
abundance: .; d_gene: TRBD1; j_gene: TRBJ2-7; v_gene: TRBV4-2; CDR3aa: CASSYSGQGFSRFYEQYF; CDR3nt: TGTGCCAGCAGCTATTCGGGACAGGGTTTCTCCCGATTCTACGAGCAGTACTTC
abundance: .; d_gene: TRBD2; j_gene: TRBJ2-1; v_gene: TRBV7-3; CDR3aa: CASSYSGGLAGTEQFF; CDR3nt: TGTGCCAGCAGCTACTCAGGCGGACTAGCGGGGACCGAGCAGTTCTTC
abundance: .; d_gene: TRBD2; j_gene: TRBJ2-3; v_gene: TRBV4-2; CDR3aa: CASSHRDYTDTQYF; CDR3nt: TGTGCCAGCAGCCACCGGGACTACACAGATACGCAGTATTTT
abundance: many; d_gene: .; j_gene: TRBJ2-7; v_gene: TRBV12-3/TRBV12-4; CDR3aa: CASSVFYEQYF; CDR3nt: TGTGCCAGCAGTGTCTTCTACGAGCAGTACTTC
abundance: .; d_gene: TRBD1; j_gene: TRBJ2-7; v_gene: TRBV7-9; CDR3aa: CASSFSTGGLYEQYF; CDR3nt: TGTGCCAGCAGCTTTTCGACAGGGGGCCTCTACGAGCAGTACTTC
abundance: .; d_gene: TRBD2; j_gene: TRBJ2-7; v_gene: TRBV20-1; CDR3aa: CSARDPLAGAYEQYF; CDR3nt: TGCAGTGCTAGAGATCCGCTAGCGGGAGCATACGAGCAGTACTTC
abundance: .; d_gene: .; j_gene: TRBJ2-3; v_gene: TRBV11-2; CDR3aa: CASSFFGGTRNTQYF; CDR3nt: TGTGCCAGCAGCTTCTTCGGGGGGACAAGAAATACGCAGTATTTT
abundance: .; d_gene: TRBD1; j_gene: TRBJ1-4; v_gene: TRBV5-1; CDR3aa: CASSSGTGVEKLFF; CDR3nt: TGCGCCAGCAGCTCCGGGACAGGGGTTGAAAAACTGTTTTTT
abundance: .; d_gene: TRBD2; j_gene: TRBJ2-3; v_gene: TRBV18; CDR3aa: CASSPLTSGTDTQYF; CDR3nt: TGTGCCAGCTCACCACTGACTAGCGGCACAGATACGCAGTATTTT
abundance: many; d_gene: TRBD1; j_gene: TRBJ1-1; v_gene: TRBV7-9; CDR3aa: CASRQQGGNTEAFF; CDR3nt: TGTGCCAGCAGACAACAGGGGGGGAACACTGAAGCTTTCTTT
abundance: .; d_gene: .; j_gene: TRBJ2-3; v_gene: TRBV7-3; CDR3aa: CASSQTGPINTDTQYF; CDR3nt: TGTGCCAGCAGCCAGACAGGTCCGATTAACACAGATACGCAGTATTTT
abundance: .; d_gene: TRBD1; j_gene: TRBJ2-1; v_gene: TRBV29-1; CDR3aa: CSVSGTGKPSSYNEQFF; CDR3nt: TGCAGCGTGTCGGGGACAGGGAAACCGAGCTCCTACAATGAGCAGTTCTTC
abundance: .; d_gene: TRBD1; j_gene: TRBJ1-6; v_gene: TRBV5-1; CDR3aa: CASSLDPTGRNSPLHF; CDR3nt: TGCGCCAGCAGCTTGGACCCGACAGGGCGGAATTCACCCCTCCACTTT
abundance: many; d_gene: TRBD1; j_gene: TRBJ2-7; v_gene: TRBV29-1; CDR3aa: CSIRQGANPYEQYF; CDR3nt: TGCAGCATTCGACAGGGGGCGAATCCTTACGAGCAGTACTTC